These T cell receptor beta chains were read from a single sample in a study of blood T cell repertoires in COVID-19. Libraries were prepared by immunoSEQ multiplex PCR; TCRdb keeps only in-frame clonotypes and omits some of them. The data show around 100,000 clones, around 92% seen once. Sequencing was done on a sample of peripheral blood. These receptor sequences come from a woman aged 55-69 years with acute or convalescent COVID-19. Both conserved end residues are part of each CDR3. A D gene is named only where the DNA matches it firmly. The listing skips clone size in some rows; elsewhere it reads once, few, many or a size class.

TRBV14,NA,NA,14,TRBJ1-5,CASSQVGGNQPQHF,TGTGCCAGCAGCCAAGTGGGAGGGAATCAGCCCCAGCATTTT
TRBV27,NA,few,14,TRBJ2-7,CASSLAFSVGEQYF,TGTGCCAGCAGTTTAGCTTTCAGTGTCGGGGAGCAGTACTTC
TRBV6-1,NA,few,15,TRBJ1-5,CASSEAGAGNQPQHF,TGTGCCAGCAGTGAAGCGGGGGCGGGCAATCAGCCCCAGCATTTT
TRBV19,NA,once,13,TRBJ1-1,CASIPRENTEAFF,TGTGCCAGTATCCCCAGGGAGAACACTGAAGCTTTCTTT
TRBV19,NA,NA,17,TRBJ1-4,CASSITGTIHWEEKLFF,TGTGCCAGTAGTATAACTGGGACAATCCATTGGGAAGAAAAACTGTTTTTT
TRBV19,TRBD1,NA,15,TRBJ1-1,CASSPHRGKNTEAFF,TGTGCCAGTAGTCCCCACAGGGGGAAGAACACTGAAGCTTTCTTT
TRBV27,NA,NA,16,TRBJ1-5,CASSLSGRRLNQPQHF,TGTGCCAGCAGTTTATCGGGTAGGCGACTTAATCAGCCCCAGCATTTT
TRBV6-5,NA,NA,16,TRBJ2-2,CASSSLSSGNTGELFF,TGTGCCAGCAGTTCCCTGAGTAGCGGGAACACCGGGGAGCTGTTTTTT
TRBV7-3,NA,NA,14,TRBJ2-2,CASSLQGNTGELFF,TGTGCCAGCAGCTTACAGGGGAACACCGGGGAGCTGTTTTTT
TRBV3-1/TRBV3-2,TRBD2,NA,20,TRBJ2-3,CASSQDLGNSRGAGGNTQYF,TGTGCCAGCAGCCAAGATCTGGGTAACTCGCGGGGGGCAGGTGGAAATACGCAGTATTTT
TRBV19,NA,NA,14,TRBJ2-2,CASREAGAGGELFF,TGTGCCAGTAGGGAGGCGGGGGCAGGCGGGGAGCTGTTTTTT
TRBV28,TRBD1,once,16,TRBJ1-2,CASSVTGTAFNYGYTF,TGTGCCAGCAGTGTTACCGGGACAGCTTTTAACTATGGCTACACCTTC
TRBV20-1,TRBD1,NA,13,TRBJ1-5,CSASDRGRDDQHF,TGCAGTGCTAGTGACAGGGGGCGGGATGACCAGCATTTT
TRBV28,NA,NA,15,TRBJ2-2,CASSLRDRNTGELFF,TGTGCCAGCAGTTTGCGGGACAGGAACACCGGGGAGCTGTTTTTT
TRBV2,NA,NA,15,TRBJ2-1,CASRARGFSNNEQFF,TGTGCCAGCAGAGCAAGGGGGTTCAGTAACAATGAGCAGTTCTTC
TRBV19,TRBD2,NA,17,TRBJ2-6,CASGGLAGGTGANVLTF,TGTGCCAGTGGGGGACTAGCGGGAGGTACTGGGGCCAACGTCCTGACTTTC
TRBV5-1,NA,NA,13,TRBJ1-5,CASTPEGGGPQHF,TGCGCCAGCACCCCGGAGGGAGGGGGGCCCCAGCATTTT
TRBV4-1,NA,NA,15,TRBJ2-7,CASSQGGGIPYEQYF,TGCGCCAGCAGCCAAGGAGGGGGAATTCCCTACGAGCAGTACTTC
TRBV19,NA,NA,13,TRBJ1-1,CASSTGGNTEAFF,TGTGCCAGTAGTACGGGGGGGAACACTGAAGCTTTCTTT
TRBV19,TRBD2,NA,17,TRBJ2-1,CASSPDPTSVIYNEQFF,TGTGCCAGTAGTCCCGACCCCACTAGCGTCATCTACAATGAGCAGTTCTTC
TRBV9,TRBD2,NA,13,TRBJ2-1,CASSVTFSGEQFF,TGTGCCAGCAGCGTCACCTTTAGCGGGGAGCAGTTCTTC
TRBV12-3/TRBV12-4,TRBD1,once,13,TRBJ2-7,CASLPGGTYEQYF,TGTGCCAGCCTGCCAGGGGGAACCTACGAGCAGTACTTC
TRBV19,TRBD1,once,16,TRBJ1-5,CASSTQGTYSNQPQHF,TGTGCCAGTAGTACACAGGGGACCTATAGCAATCAGCCCCAGCATTTT
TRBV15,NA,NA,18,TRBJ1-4,CATSREARGITTNEKLFF,TGTGCCACCAGCAGAGAGGCAAGGGGAATTACAACTAATGAAAAACTGTTTTTT
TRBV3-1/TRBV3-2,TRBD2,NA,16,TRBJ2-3,CASGRGLAGGYATQYF,TGTGCCAGCGGTAGGGGACTAGCGGGAGGATACGCTACGCAGTATTTT
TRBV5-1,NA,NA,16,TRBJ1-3,CASSLDPPGGGNTIYF,TGCGCCAGCAGCTTGGACCCCCCGGGGGGTGGAAACACCATATATTTT
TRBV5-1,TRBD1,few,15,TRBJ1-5,CASSPGTGGHQPQHF,TGCGCCAGCAGCCCCGGGACAGGGGGTCATCAGCCCCAGCATTTT
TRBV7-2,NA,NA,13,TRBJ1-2,CASSLRGNYGYTF,TGTGCCAGCAGCCTCAGGGGAAACTATGGCTACACCTTC
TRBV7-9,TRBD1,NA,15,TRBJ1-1,CASSLTAPGQTEAFF,TGTGCCAGCAGCTTAACCGCCCCGGGACAGACTGAAGCTTTCTTT
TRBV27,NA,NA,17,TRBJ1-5,CASSLISGSFSNQPQHF,TGTGCCAGCAGTTTAATTAGCGGCAGCTTTAGCAATCAGCCCCAGCATTTT
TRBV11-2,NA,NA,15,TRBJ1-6,CASSLGQVVYSPLHF,TGTGCCAGCAGCTTAGGACAGGTCGTTTATTCACCCCTCCACTTT